The following is a T cell receptor (beta chain) sequence with its context. The CDR3 totals 13 residues. The germline V gene encodes CDR1 SGHVS and CDR2 FQNEAQ. The V and J ends lost 3 bases and 2 bases, in that order; junction bases with no gene match: 1. This sample was taken from a study of cytomegalovirus exposure and HLA in healthy donors. PCR was performed using 60 Vbeta and 13 Jbeta primers. Generated by immunoSEQ multiplex PCR, the TCRdb table keeps only in-frame clones and is missing some. The sample lists 100,000 to 150,000 clones, over 65% seen once, with more than 1.5% in the top ten. The clonotype comes from a man between 45 and 60 years old in good health and CMV-seronegative. V is TRBV7-8 and J is TRBJ2-7, with 7 bases that match TRBD2. Sequenced input: PBMCs. In nucleotides, the CDR3 is TGTGCCAGCAGCTTCAGCGGGGCCTACGAGCAGTACGTC. Translating gives CASSFSGAYEQYV.